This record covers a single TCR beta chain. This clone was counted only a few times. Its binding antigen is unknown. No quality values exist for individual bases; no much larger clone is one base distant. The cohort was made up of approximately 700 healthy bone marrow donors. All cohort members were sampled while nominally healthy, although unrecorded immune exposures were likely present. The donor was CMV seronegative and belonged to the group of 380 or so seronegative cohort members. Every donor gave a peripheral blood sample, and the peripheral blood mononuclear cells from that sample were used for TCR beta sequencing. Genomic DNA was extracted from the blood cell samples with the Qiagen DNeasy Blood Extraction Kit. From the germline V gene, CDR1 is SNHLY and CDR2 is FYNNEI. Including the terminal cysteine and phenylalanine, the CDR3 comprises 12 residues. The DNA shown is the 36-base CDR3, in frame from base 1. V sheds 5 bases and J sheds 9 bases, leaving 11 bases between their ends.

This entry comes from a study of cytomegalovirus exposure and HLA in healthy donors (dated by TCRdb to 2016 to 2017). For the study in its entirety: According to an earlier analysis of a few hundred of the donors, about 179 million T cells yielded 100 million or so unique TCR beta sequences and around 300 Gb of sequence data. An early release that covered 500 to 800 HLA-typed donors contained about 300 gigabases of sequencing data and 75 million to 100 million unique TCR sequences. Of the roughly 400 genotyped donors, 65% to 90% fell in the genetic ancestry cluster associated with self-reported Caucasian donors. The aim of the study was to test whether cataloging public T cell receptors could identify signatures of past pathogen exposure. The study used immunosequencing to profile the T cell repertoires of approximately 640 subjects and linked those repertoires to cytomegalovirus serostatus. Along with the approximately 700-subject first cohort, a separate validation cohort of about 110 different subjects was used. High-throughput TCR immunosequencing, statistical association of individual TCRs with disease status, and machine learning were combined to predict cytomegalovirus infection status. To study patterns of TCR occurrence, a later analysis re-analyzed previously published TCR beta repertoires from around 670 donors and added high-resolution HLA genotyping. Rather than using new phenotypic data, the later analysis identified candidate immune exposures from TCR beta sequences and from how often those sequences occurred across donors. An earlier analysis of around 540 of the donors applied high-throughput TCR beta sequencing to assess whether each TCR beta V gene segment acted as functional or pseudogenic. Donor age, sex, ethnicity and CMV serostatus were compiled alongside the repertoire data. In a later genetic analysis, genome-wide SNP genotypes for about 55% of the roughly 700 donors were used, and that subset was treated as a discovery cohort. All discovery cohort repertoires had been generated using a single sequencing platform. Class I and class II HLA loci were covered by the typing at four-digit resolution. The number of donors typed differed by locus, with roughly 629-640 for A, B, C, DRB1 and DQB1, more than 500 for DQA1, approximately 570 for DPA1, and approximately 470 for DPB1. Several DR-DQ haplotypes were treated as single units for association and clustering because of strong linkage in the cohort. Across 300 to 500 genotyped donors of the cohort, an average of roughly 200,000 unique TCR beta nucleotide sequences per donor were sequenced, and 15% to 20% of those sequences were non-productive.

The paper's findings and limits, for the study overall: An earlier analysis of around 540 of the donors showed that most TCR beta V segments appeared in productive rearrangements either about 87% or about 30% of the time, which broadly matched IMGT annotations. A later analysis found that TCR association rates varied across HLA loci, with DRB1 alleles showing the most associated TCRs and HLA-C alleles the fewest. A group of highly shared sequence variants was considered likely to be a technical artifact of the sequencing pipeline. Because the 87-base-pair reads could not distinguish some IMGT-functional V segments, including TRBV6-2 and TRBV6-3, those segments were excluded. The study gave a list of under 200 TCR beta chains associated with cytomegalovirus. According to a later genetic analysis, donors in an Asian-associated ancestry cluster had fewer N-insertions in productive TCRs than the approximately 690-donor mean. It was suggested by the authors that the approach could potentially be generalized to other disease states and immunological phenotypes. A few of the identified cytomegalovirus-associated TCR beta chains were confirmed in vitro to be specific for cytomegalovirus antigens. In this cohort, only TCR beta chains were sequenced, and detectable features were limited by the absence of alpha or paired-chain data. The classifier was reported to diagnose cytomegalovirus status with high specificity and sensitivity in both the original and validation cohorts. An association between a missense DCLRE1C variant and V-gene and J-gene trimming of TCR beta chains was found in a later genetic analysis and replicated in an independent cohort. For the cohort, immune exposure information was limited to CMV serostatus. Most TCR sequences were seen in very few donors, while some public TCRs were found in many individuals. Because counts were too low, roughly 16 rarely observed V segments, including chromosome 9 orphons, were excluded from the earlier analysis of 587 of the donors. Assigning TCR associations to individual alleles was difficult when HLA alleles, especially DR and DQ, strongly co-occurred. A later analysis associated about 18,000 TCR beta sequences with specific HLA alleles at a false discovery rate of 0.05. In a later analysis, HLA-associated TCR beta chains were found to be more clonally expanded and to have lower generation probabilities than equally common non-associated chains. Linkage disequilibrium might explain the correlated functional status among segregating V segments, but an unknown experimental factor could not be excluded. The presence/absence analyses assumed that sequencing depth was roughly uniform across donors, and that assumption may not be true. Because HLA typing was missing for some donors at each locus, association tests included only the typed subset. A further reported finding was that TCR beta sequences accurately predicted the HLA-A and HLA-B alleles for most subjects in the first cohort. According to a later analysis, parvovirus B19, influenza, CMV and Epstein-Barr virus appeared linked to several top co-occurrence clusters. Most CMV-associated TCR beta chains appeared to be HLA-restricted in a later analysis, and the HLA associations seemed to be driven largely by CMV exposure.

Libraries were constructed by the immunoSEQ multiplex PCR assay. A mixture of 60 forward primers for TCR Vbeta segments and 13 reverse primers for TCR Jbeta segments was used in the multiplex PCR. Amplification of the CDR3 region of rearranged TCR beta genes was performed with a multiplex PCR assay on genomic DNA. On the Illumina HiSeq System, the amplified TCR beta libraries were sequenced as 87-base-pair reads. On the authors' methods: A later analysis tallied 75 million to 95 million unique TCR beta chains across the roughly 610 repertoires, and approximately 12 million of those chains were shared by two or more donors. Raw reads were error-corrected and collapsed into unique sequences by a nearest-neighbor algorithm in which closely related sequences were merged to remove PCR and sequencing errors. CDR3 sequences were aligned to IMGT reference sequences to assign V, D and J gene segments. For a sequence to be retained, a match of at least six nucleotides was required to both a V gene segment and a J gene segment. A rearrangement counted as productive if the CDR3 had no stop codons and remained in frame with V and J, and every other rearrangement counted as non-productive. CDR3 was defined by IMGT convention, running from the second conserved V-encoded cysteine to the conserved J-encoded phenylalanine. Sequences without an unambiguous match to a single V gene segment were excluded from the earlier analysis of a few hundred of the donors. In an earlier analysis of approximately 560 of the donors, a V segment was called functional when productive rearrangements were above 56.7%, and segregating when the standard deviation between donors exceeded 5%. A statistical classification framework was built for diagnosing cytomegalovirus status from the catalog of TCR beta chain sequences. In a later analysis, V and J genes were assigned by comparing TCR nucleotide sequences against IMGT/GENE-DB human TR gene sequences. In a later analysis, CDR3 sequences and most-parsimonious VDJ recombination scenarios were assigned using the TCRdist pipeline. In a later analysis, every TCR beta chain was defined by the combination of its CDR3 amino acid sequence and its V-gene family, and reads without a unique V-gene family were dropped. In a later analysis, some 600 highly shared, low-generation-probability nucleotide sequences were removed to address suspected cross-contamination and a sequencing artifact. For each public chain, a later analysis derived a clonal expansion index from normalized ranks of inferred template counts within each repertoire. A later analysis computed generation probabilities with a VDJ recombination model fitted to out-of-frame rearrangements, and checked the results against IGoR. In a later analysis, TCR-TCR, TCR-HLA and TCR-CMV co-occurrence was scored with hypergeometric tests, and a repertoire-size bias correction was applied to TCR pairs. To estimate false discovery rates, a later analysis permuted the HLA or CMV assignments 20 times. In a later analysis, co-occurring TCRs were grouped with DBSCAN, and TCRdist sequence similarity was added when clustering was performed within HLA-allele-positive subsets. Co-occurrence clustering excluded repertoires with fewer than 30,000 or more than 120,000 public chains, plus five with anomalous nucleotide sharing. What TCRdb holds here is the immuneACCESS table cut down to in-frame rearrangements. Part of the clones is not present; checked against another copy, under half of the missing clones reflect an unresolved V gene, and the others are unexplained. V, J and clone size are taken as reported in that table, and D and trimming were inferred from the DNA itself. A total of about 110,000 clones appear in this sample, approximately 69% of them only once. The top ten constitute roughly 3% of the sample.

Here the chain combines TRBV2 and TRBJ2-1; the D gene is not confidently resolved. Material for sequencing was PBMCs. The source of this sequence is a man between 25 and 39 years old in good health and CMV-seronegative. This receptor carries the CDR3 CASSLIAGEQFF. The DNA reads TGTGCCAGCAGTCTTATAGCCGGTGAGCAGTTCTTC.